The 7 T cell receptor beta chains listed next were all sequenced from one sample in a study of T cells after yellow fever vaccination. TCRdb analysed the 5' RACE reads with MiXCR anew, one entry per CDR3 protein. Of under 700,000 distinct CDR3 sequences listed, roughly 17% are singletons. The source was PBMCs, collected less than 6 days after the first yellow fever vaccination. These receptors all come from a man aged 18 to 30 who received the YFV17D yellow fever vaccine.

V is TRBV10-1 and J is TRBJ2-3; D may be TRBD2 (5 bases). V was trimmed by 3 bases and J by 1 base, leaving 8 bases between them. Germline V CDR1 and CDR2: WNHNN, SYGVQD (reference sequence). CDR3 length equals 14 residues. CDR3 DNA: TGCGCCAGCAGTGAATTCGGGGGCACAGATACGCAGTATTTT. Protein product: CASSEFGGTDTQYF.

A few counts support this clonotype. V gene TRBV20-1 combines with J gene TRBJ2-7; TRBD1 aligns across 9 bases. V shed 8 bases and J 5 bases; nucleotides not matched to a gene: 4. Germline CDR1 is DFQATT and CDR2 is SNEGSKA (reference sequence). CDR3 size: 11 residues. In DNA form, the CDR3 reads TGCAGTACGGGACAGGGAAACGAGCAGTACTTC. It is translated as CSTGQGNEQYF.

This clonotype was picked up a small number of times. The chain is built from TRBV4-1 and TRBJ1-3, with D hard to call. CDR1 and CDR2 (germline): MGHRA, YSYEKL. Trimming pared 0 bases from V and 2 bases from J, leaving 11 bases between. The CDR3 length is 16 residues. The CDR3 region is CASSQDGLRTGNTIYF. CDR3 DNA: TGCGCCAGCAGCCAAGATGGGCTCAGGACTGGAAACACCATATATTTT.

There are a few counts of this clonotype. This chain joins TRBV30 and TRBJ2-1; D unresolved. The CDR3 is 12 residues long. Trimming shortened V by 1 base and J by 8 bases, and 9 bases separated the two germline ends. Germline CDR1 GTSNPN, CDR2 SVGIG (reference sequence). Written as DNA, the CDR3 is TGTGCCTGGAGTGAAACGGGTTATGAGCAGTTCTTC. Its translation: CAWSETGYEQFF. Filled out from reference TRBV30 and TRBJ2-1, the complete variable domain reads SQTIHQWPATLVQPVGSPLSLECTVEGTSNPNLYWYRQAAGRGLQLLFYSVGIGQISSEVPQNLSASRPQDRQFILSSKKLLLSDSGFYLCAWSETGYEQFFGPGTRLTVL.

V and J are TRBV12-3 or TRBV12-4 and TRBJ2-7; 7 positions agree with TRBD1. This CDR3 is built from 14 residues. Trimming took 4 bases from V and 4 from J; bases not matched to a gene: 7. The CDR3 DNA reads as TGTGCCAGCAGTTCAGACAGGGAAAGATACGAGCAGTACTTC. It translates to CASSSDRERYEQYF.

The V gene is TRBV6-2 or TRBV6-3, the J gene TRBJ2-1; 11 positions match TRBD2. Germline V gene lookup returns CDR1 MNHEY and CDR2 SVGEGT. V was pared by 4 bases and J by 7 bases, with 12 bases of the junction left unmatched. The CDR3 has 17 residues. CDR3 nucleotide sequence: TGTGCCAGCAGTTCCCGCCTTAGCGGGGGGGCCTGGAATGAGCAGTTCTTC. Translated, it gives CASSSRLSGGAWNEQFF.

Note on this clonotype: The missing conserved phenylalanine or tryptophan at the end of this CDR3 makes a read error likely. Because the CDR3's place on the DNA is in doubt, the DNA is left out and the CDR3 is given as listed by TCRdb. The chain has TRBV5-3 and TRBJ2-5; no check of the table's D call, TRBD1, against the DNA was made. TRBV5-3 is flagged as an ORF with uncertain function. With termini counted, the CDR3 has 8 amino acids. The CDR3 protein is CAADRWGP.